The 27 T cell receptor beta chains reported below all come from one sample, sequenced in a study of cytomegalovirus exposure and HLA in healthy donors. In the PCR, 60 Vbeta and 13 Jbeta primers were used. Assay: immunoSEQ multiplex PCR; the TCRdb copy retains only in-frame clones and omits some. The data contain approximately 120,000 clones, under 80% of them singletons. The sample consisted of PBMCs. These receptors all stem from a woman aged 60-75 years in good health and CMV-seropositive.

V and J are TRBV9 and TRBJ2-2, with D tentatively TRBD2 (6 bases). This CDR3 comprises 18 residues. From germline, CDR1 is SGDLS and CDR2 YYNGEE. Trimming took off 0 bases at V and 6 bases at J, with 21 bases between the two ends. As DNA, the CDR3 is TGTGCCAGCAGCGTAGGGCTTGCGGGGCTAGCCGGTGCCGGGGAGCTGTTTTTT. Protein sequence: CASSVGLAGLAGAGELFF.

CDR3 sequence (DNA): TGTGCCAGCAGCCCACCAGGCAGCTCCTCCTATAATTCACCCCTCCACTTT. The encoded protein is CASSPPGSSSYNSPLHF. The J gene is TRBJ1-6, the V gene TRBV5-6; D ambiguous. The germline gives CDR1 SGHDT, CDR2 YYEEEE. The CDR3 spans 17 residues. V gave up 4 bases and J gave up 0 bases, with 14 bases separating them.

J is TRBJ2-7 and V is TRBV6-6; 8 bases map to TRBD1. V shed 2 bases and J 3 bases; nucleotides not matched to a gene: 3. From germline, CDR1 is MNHNY and CDR2 SVGAGI (reference sequence). The CDR3 consists of 14 residues. CDR3 DNA: TGTGCCAGCAGTTACCGGGACAGGAGCTACGAGCAGTACTTC. Translated, it gives CASSYRDRSYEQYF.

This clone was observed a few times. V usage is TRBV19 and J usage is TRBJ1-1, with D possibly TRBD1 on 6 matching bases. Looked up from germline, CDR1 is LNHDA and CDR2 is SQIVND (reference sequence). The CDR3 sequence is 19 residues long. Trimming pared 0 bases from V and 6 bases from J, leaving 26 bases between. DNA of the CDR3: TGTGCCAGTAGTATAGATCTTGAGACATTGGGGGTACAGGGTTCTGAAGCTTTCTTT. It codes for CASSIDLETLGVQGSEAFF. Based on the CDR3 plus reference TRBV19 and TRBJ1-1, the full variable domain is DGGITQSPKYLFRKEGQNVTLSCEQNLNHDAMYWYRQDPGQGLRLIYYSQIVNDFQKGDIAEGYSVSREKKESFPLTVTSAQKNPTAFYLCASSIDLETLGVQGSEAFFGQGTRLTVV.

A remark on this clone: One end of the junction is discordant with germline, which a read error may explain. The V gene is TRBV7-7, the J gene TRBJ2-7; 8 nucleotides match TRBD2. The CDR3 totals 17 residues. Germline V CDR1 and CDR2: SSHAT, FNYEAQ (reference sequence). The CDR3 region is CASSLGRGAGGPYEQYF. The CDR3, as DNA: TGTGCTAGCAGCTTAGGACGGGGCGCGGGGGGTCCCTACGAGCAGTACTTC.

The chain uses TRBV5-1 and TRBJ1-1, with 9 bases identical to TRBD1. The V and J ends lost 7 bases and 3 bases, in that order; junction bases with no gene match: 4. CDR1 is SGHRS and CDR2 is YFSETQ in the germline V gene. The CDR3 has 13 residues. DNA for the CDR3: TGCGCCAGCCAGGGACAGGGCTACACTGAAGCTTTCTTT. Translated, it gives CASQGQGYTEAFF.

The sample holds a few counts of this clone. The V gene is TRBV19, the J gene TRBJ2-4, with a possible D match to TRBD1 (6 bases). CDR1 and CDR2 (germline): LNHDA, SQIVND (reference sequence). This CDR3 is built from 17 residues. Deletions cut 5 bases from V and 3 bases from J, with 20 bases between. CDR3 region: CASSAGTGSNDKNIQYF. In nucleotides, the CDR3 is TGTGCCAGTAGTGCGGGTACAGGGTCCAATGACAAAAACATTCAGTACTTC.

The chain links TRBV7-9 to TRBJ2-5; possible D gene TRBD1, 6 bases. V lost 5 bases and J lost 1, with 17 bases in between. The CDR3 contains 16 residues. Looked up from germline, CDR1 is SEHNR and CDR2 is FQNEAQ (reference sequence). For the CDR3, the DNA is TGTGCCAGCAGCACGCTTCGAGGGGGTGCCCAAGAGACCCAGTACTTC. Amino acid sequence: CASSTLRGGAQETQYF. The full variable domain, with the rest looked up from reference TRBV7-9 and TRBJ2-5, is DTGVSQNPRHKITKRGQNVTFRCDPISEHNRLYWYRQTLGQGPEFLTYFQNEAQLEKSRLLSDRFSAERPKGSFSTLEIQRTEQGDSAMYLCASSTLRGGAQETQYFGPGTRLLVL.

The V and J genes are TRBV11-3 and TRBJ2-1; 11 positions match TRBD1. This CDR3 has 14 amino acids. V dropped 4 bases and J dropped 7; count of bases not matched to a gene: 3. Germline V lookup: CDR1 SGHNT, CDR2 YENEEA. CDR3 DNA sequence: TGTGCCAGCAGCTCCGGGACAGGGGGTAATGAGCAGTTCTTC. This codes for CASSSGTGGNEQFF.

The chain combines TRBV27 with TRBJ1-1; 7 positions match TRBD1. Unmatched junction bases numbered 10, after V lost 5 bases and J lost 4 bases. The CDR3 consists of 15 residues. Germline CDR1 and CDR2: MNHEY and SMNVEV (reference sequence). CDR3 sequence: CASSRSTGAGTEAFF. Here the CDR3 DNA reads TGTGCCAGCAGTCGATCAACAGGGGCGGGCACTGAAGCTTTCTTT.

V usage is TRBV19 and J usage is TRBJ1-1; 8 bases line up with TRBD1. Unmatched junction bases numbered 4, after V lost 3 bases and J lost 1 base. This CDR3 contains 15 residues. Germline V CDR1 and CDR2: LNHDA, SQIVND (reference sequence). CDR3 residues: CASSIRTGSNTEAFF. CDR3 bases: TGTGCCAGTAGTATCCGGACAGGGTCGAACACTGAAGCTTTCTTT.

The V gene is TRBV6-6, the J gene TRBJ1-1; TRBD1 might be the D (6 bases). Trimming stripped 6 bases from V and 1 base from J, with 15 bases between. Germline lookup yields CDR1 MNHNY and CDR2 SVGAGI (reference sequence). CDR3 length equals 15 residues. This chain's CDR3 is CASSEGGRTNTEAFF. The CDR3 coding sequence is TGTGCCAGCAGCGAGGGGGGGCGAACGAACACTGAAGCTTTCTTT.

This chain links TRBV10-3 with TRBJ2-7, with 7 positions matching TRBD1. The CDR3 is 12 amino acids. After removal of 11 bases from V and 2 bases from J, the junction contained 6 bases not matched to a gene. Germline V CDR1 and CDR2: ENHRY, SYGVKD. The CDR3 DNA sequence: TGTGCCGTAGGGGGACAGACCTACGAGCAGTACTTC. Its protein is CAVGGQTYEQYF.

The genes are TRBV7-6 and TRBJ2-7; the match to TRBD2 covers 10 bases. There are 16 residues in the CDR3. CDR1 is SGHVS, CDR2 FNYEAQ, per germline. The V gene end was trimmed by 1 base and the J gene end by 4 bases; junction bases not matched to a gene: 7. CDR3 residues: CASSLGASGGLYEQYF. As DNA, the CDR3 is TGTGCCAGCAGCTTAGGGGCTAGCGGGGGACTGTACGAGCAGTACTTC. Looking up the rest from reference TRBV7-6 and TRBJ2-7 gives the full variable domain: GAGVSQSPRYKVTKRGQDVALRCDPISGHVSLYWYRQALGQGPEFLTYFNYEAQQDKSGLPNDRFSAERPEGSISTLTIQRTEQRDSAMYRCASSLGASGGLYEQYFGPGTRLTVT.

The genes are TRBV28 and TRBJ1-1, with D unresolved. This CDR3 is built from 11 residues. Germline V gives CDR1 MDHEN, CDR2 SYDVKM. Trimming took 3 bases from V and 9 from J, leaving 8 bases between them. CDR3 DNA: TGTGCCAGCAGTTTGCGGGGAAAAGCTTTCTTT. It is translated as CASSLRGKAFF.

This clone was counted a few times. CDR3 residues: CASSPPQGTGNTIYF. The CDR3 region has the DNA TGTGCCAGCTCACCACCACAGGGGACTGGAAACACCATATATTTT. V usage is TRBV18 and J usage is TRBJ1-3; 7 nucleotides match TRBD1. J gave up 2 bases and V 0 bases, and 1 base lay outside the gene matches. There are 15 residues in the CDR3. The V gene's germline CDR1 is KGHSH and CDR2 LQKENI.

The V call is TRBV6-6, the J call TRBJ2-2, with 7 bases aligning to TRBD1. Germline V gives CDR1 MNHNY, CDR2 SVGAGI (reference sequence). The CDR3 consists of 15 residues. Trimming removed 11 bases from V and 8 bases from J; junction bases left unmatched: 17. The CDR3 here is CASQYNRGLLGELFF. The CDR3 region has the DNA TGTGCCTCTCAATATAACAGGGGTTTACTGGGGGAGCTGTTTTTT.

This chain connects TRBV18 to TRBJ1-1; D gene ambiguous. CDR1 is KGHSH, CDR2 LQKENI, per germline. The CDR3 is 14 amino acids. The ends were cut back, 0 bases at V and 4 bases at J, with 9 bases in the middle. CDR3: CASSPPGGFTEAFF. For the CDR3, the DNA is TGTGCCAGCTCACCACCAGGAGGGTTCACTGAAGCTTTCTTT.

A few counts support this clone. The CDR3 bases are TGTGCCAGCAGTTACTCGAGTAGAGGTGCAAAACTGTTTTTT. Translating it yields CASSYSSRGAKLFF. The chain employs TRBV6-5 and TRBJ1-4; D ambiguous. The V end lost 0 bases, the J end lost 10 bases, and 12 bases lay between the germline ends. The length of the CDR3 is 14 residues. The germline V gene encodes CDR1 MNHEY and CDR2 SVGAGI.

The chain recombines TRBV7-9 with TRBJ1-1; maybe TRBD1 (5 bases). CDR1 and CDR2 from the germline V gene are SEHNR and FQNEAQ (reference sequence). Trimming took 2 bases from V and 5 from J, leaving 15 bases between them. The CDR3 sequence is 15 residues long. CDR3 in DNA: TGTGCCAGCAGCTTACGGTCCACCGGGGGGACTGAAGCTTTCTTT. Amino acids: CASSLRSTGGTEAFF.

The V gene is TRBV19, the J gene TRBJ1-5; 7 bases line up with TRBD1. In germline, CDR1 is LNHDA, CDR2 SQIVND (reference sequence). The CDR3 consists of 17 residues. Unmatched junction bases numbered 8, after V lost 2 bases and J lost 1 base. In nucleotides, the CDR3 is TGTGCCAGTAGTATATATAGCGGGGGACAGAGCAATCAGCCCCAGCATTTT. Protein: CASSIYSGGQSNQPQHF.

The chain combines TRBV13 with TRBJ1-4; the D is unclear. V gave up 4 bases and J gave up 6 bases, with 12 bases separating them. The CDR3 loop spans 14 amino acids. Germline CDR1 and CDR2: PRHDT and FYEKMQ (reference sequence). The CDR3 sequence: CASSSRRADEKLFF. DNA for the CDR3: TGTGCCAGCAGCTCCCGTCGCGCTGATGAAAAACTGTTTTTT.

This clone was observed once. The genes are TRBV7-9 and TRBJ2-1, with 11 bases that match TRBD2. J was trimmed by 8 bases and V by 3 bases; bases with no gene match: 9. Germline-derived CDR1 and CDR2 are SEHNR and FQNEAQ (reference sequence). The CDR3 has 16 amino acids. The CDR3 here is CASSLGTSGLKDEQFF. As DNA, the CDR3 is TGTGCCAGCAGCTTGGGGACTAGCGGACTAAAGGATGAGCAGTTCTTC.

V and J are TRBV6-6 and TRBJ2-1, with TRBD2 matching over 10 bases. Germline CDR1 is MNHNY and CDR2 is SVGAGI (reference sequence). After removal of 2 bases from V and 4 bases from J, the junction contained 2 bases not matched to a gene. This CDR3 region has 15 residues. CDR3 sequence reads: CASSYTSGTYNEQFF. The CDR3 coding sequence is TGTGCCAGCAGTTACACTAGCGGGACATACAATGAGCAGTTCTTC.

The table lists this clone with a few counts. The rearrangement links TRBV19 to TRBJ2-3; 8 positions match TRBD1. This CDR3 contains 15 residues. The germline V gene has CDR1 LNHDA and CDR2 SQIVND (reference sequence). V lost 4 bases, J lost 2 bases, and 5 bases stayed unmatched. CDR3 sequence: CASSTNQGATDTQYF. The CDR3 region has the DNA TGTGCCAGTAGTACCAACCAGGGGGCCACAGATACGCAGTATTTT.

V is TRBV27 and J is TRBJ2-7; 10 positions match TRBD1. V gave up 0 bases and J gave up 6 bases; unmatched junction bases: 8. There are 16 residues in the CDR3. The germline V gene encodes CDR1 MNHEY and CDR2 SMNVEV (reference sequence). Here the CDR3 reads CASSLSLTGGRSEQYF. CDR3 nucleotides: TGTGCCAGCAGTTTATCCCTGACAGGGGGCCGGTCCGAGCAGTACTTC.

Worth noting for this clone: As the CDR3 is not closed by the conserved phenylalanine or tryptophan, this likely results from a read error. V usage is TRBV6-5 and J usage is TRBJ1-2; the match to TRBD1 covers 8 bases. The CDR3 length is 15 residues. The germline CDR1 and CDR2 sequences are MNHEY and SVGAGI. J gave up 4 bases and V 2 bases, and 6 bases lay outside the gene matches. The CDR3 loop reads CASSYGQGATYGYTL. The CDR3 DNA reads TGTGCCAGCAGTTACGGCCAGGGGGCCACCTATGGCTACACCCTC.